This entry concerns a single T cell receptor (beta chain). No antigen is known for it. Per-nucleotide qualities are absent, and no much larger clonotype sits a single base away. Robust positive staining for Merkel cell polyomavirus Large T antigen was observed by immunohistochemistry in the tumors of all patients. Approximately eleven Merkel cell carcinoma patients with robust KLL-tetramer+ populations, above 0.04% of CD8+ T cells, in blood and/or cultured TIL were included. Every patient was Caucasian, and patient ages ranged from 50 to 77 years, with a median of roughly 60 years. Lymph node tumors were analyzed for patients with unknown primaries who presented with nodal disease, or when insufficient primary tissue was available. To prepare the library, the immunoSEQ multiplex PCR assay was applied. Genomic DNA extraction, TRB sequencing and normalization were performed by Adaptive Biotechnologies (Seattle, WA). In the paper's pipeline: Clonality was computed as one minus Shannon entropy of productive TRB sequences normalized by log2 of unique productive sequences. KLL-specific clonotypes in tumors were identified by matching TCRbeta CDR3 amino acid sequences to those from the tetramer-sorted sample of each patient. TCRdb holds this immuneACCESS table with in-frame rearrangements only. Some clones are missing; in checked studies, unresolved V genes explain under half, and the rest has no known cause. Clonal size and the V and J genes are those of that table, whereas D and trimming came from the DNA. The sample profile shows 25,000 or so clones; nearly 90% of them were found once. The ten largest clonotypes hold around 2.8% of the sample.

This sample was taken from a study of tumor-infiltrating T cells and Merkel cell polyomavirus (dated 2017 in TCRdb). For the wider study: In Merkel cell carcinoma patients, the study investigated CD8+ T cells specific for the Merkel cell polyomavirus KLL epitope. Most whole-tumor samples were obtained as 25-micron curls cut from formalin-fixed, paraffin-embedded tissue blocks. In the whole study, one tumor sample was a frozen nodal tumor digest, and another tumor sample was a flash-frozen core biopsy of a metastasis. Patients came in at different disease stages and had a median follow-up of around 3 years, ranging from 1.1 to 6.0 years. TRB sequencing covered KLL-tetramer-sorted cells from blood or tumor-infiltrating lymphocytes in some 15 samples, plus 12 matched whole-tumor samples. Varied, non-standardized therapies, including chemotherapy, radiation and immunotherapies, were received by the patients. Broad study findings and their caveats: Because only a single viral epitope was studied, T cells directed against other Merkel cell polyomavirus epitopes were not captured. The small sample size of the study (n ≈ 13 patients) is recognized as a limitation. A higher fraction of KLL-specific T cells within tumors (1.9-18% versus roughly 0-0.14%) was associated with significantly better MCC-specific survival. KLL-specific TRB repertoires were diverse and largely private, with only one public clonotype among 350 to 400 unique sequences, shared by two patients. A greater number of unique KLL-specific clonotypes in tumors (5-108 vs 0-3) was associated with a significant advantage in MCC-specific survival (P = 0.0051).

CDR1 and CDR2 are read off the germline V gene as MDHEN and SYDVKM. The CDR3 numbers 18 residues from cysteine through phenylalanine. Solely the CDR3 DNA is kept, with 54 bases framed from the first base. V is trimmed back by 3 bases and J by 0 bases, and the junction contains 9 bases that no gene match accounts for. This chain is built from TRBV28 and TRBJ2-1; 9 middle bases align to TRBD2. The receptor's source is a man between 45 and 60 years old with Merkel cell carcinoma. The material sequenced was lymph node tissue. This receptor carries the CDR3 CASSLVLAGTSSYNEQFF. The sequenced DNA: TGTGCCAGCAGTTTGGTTCTAGCGGGGACGAGCTCCTACAATGAGCAGTTCTTC.